This T cell receptor (beta chain) was recorded in a study of T cell responses to AZD1222 COVID-19 vaccine. Broader study findings: In a largely white British group with more females than males, clonal diversity was possibly underestimated. Only five or six AZD1222 recipients tested seropositive at baseline.

Sequencing was performed with immunoSEQ multiplex PCR; in TCRdb, only in-frame clones are kept and a portion is missing. This table has about 130,000 clones, just over 90% appearing once. The V end lost 1 base, the J end lost 6 bases, and 13 bases lay between the germline ends. Germline values: CDR1 SGHDN, CDR2 FVKESK. This CDR3 region has 16 residues. Concerning this clone: Antigen: not known.

This clonotype was obtained from an adult in good health. This sample comprised peripheral blood, obtained on day 0 of AZD1222 vaccination. The chain combines TRBV14 with TRBJ1-6, with D hard to call. CDR3 sequence reads: CASSQGARWGNSPLHF. The CDR3 region has the DNA TGTGCCAGCAGCCAAGGAGCACGGTGGGGTAATTCACCCCTCCACTTT.